This TCR beta chain was sequenced during a study of blood T cell repertoires in COVID-19. About the study: There were acute and convalescent COVID-19 samples, and they came from the United States, Italy and Spain. The cDNA or gDNA used as material had been derived from T cells, B-cell-depleted T cells, or PBMCs.

In the original workflow: Counts of nucleated cells, estimated from reference gene primer amplification, were obtained. TCRdb keeps only in-frame clones here, not all; method: immunoSEQ multiplex PCR. V, J and clone size were drawn from that table, and D and trimming were deduced from the DNA. The sample gives approximately 360,000 clones, about 89% of which show up once; roughly 1.2% is in the top ten. This clone was observed a handful of times. The germline V gene encodes CDR1 ENHRY and CDR2 SYGVKD. J lost 0 bases, V lost 2 bases, and 1 base had no gene match. The CDR3 is made up of 16 amino acids. The sample taken for sequencing was peripheral blood. V is TRBV10-3 and J is TRBJ1-5, with TRBD1 identical over 10 bases. The sequence was collected from a middle-aged man with acute or convalescent COVID-19. The CDR3 region is CAISEDRGLSNQPQHF. The CDR3 region has the DNA TGTGCCATCAGTGAGGACAGGGGGCTTAGCAATCAGCCCCAGCATTTT.